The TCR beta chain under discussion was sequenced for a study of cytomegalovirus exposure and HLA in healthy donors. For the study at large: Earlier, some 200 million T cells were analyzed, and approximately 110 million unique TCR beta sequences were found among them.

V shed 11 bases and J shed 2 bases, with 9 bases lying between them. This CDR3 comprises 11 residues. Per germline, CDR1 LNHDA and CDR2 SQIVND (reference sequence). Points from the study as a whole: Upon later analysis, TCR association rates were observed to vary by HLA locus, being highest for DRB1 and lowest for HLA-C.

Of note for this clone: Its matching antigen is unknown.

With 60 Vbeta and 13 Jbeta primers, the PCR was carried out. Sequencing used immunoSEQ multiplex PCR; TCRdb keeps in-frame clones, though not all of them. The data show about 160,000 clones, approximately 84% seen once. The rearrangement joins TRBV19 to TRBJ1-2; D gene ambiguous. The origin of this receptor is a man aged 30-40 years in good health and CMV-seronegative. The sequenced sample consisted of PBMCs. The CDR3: CAARRNYGYTF. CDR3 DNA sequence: TGTGCCGCGAGAAGAAACTATGGCTACACCTTC.